The 25 T cell receptor beta chains below all came from one sample that was sequenced in a study of patients and donors after allogeneic stem cell transplantation. TCRdb analysed the RT-PCR reads with MiXCR anew, one entry per CDR3 protein. The table includes more than 150,000 distinct CDR3 sequences, less than 45% detected once. The sample consisted of blood, either unsorted or a sorted T cell fraction (not recorded which). The receptors shown here come from a human donor who was either an allogeneic HSCT recipient or a stem cell or donor lymphocyte infusion donor (not recorded which). It is not recorded whose cells these are; they may come from a transplant donor.

This clonotype appeared a few times. This chain connects TRBV12-3 or TRBV12-4 to TRBJ2-1, with 14 bases matching TRBD2. The CDR3 extends over 16 amino acids. V lost 4 bases to trimming and J lost 3 bases; unmatched junction nucleotides: 2. The CDR3: CASSSTSGRVYNEQFF. CDR3 in DNA: TGTGCCAGCAGTTCGACTAGCGGGAGGGTCTACAATGAGCAGTTCTTC.

This clonotype was seen more than once but under ten times. The genes are TRBV7-9 and TRBJ1-1, with D maybe TRBD1 (5 bases). Germline lookup yields CDR1 SEHNR and CDR2 FQNEAQ (reference sequence). V lost 3 bases, J lost 1 base, and 12 bases lay in between. The CDR3 covers 15 residues. CDR3 sequence (DNA): TGTGCCAGCAGCTTTCTGACAGACAGGAACACTGAAGCTTTCTTT. Translation gives CASSFLTDRNTEAFF.

The rearrangement links TRBV5-1 to TRBJ2-5; D is uncertain. The germline gives CDR1 SGHRS, CDR2 YFSETQ. This CDR3 has 14 residues. The V and J ends lost 4 bases and 5 bases respectively, with 15 bases between them. In nucleotides, the CDR3 is TGCGCCAGCAGCGTAGGGTGGTGCATCGAGACCCAGTACTTC. Protein sequence: CASSVGWCIETQYF.

V gene TRBV24-1 combines with J gene TRBJ2-3; possibly TRBD2 for D (6 bases). The CDR3 runs 15 residues. Germline V gene sequence: CDR1 KGHDR, CDR2 SFDVKD. V dropped 3 bases and J dropped 2 bases, with 11 bases sitting between them. The CDR3 reads CATSDRSGITDTQYF. As DNA, the CDR3 is TGTGCCACCAGTGATCGTAGCGGCATCACAGATACGCAGTATTTT.

This clonotype was counted between two and nine times. The genes are TRBV13 and TRBJ2-5, with D possibly being TRBD2 (5 bases). CDR3 length: 17 residues. The germline CDR1 and CDR2 sequences are PRHDT and FYEKMQ (reference sequence). V lost 2 bases and J lost 5, with 21 bases in between. The CDR3 region has the DNA TGTGCCAGCAGCTTAAGAGTGCAGGCCCGGGGTATGGAGACCCAGTACTTC. This gives the protein CASSLRVQARGMETQYF.

The rearrangement joins TRBV6-5 to TRBJ2-7; 9 nucleotides match TRBD2. Germline V gene data show CDR1 as MNHEY and CDR2 as SVGAGI. The CDR3 is made up of 15 amino acids. V lost 5 bases to trimming and J lost 2 bases; unmatched junction nucleotides: 7. The CDR3 DNA sequence: TGTGCCAGCAGTCTCACCCTAGCGGGAACCTACGAGCAGTACTTC. This codes for CASSLTLAGTYEQYF.

The chain joins TRBV5-6 to TRBJ1-1, with TRBD1 as a possible D gene (6 bases). The CDR3 has 16 residues. Germline V gene sequence: CDR1 SGHDT, CDR2 YYEEEE. The V gene lost 3 bases and the J gene lost 0 bases, with 15 bases spanning the gap. In DNA form, the CDR3 reads TGTGCCAGCAGCTCCAGACAGGTATTCATGAACACTGAAGCTTTCTTT. As protein: CASSSRQVFMNTEAFF.

CDR3 protein: CASSFSGRAFYQETQYF. Here the CDR3 DNA reads TGTGCCAGCAGCTTCTCTGGGAGAGCCTTTTACCAAGAGACCCAGTACTTC. The V gene is TRBV7-2, the J gene TRBJ2-5, with a weak D call TRBD2 (5 bases). Between the trimmed V and J ends, which lost 3 bases and 0 bases, there was a span of 17 bases. The CDR3 loop spans 17 amino acids. The germline CDR1 and CDR2 sequences are SGHTA and FQGNSA.

The J gene is TRBJ2-3, the V gene TRBV6-2 or TRBV6-3; 8 bases fit TRBD2. Germline V CDR1 and CDR2: MNHEY, SVGEGT. The CDR3 totals 15 residues. The V gene end was trimmed by 6 bases and the J gene end by 5 bases; junction bases not matched to a gene: 10. In nucleotides, the CDR3 is TGTGCCAGCAGCTCCTCGGGACTAGGCCTAGATACGCAGTATTTT. Its protein product is CASSSSGLGLDTQYF.

The sample holds a few counts of this clonotype. The chain uses TRBV5-1 and TRBJ1-2; D gene uncertain. Between the trimmed V and J ends, which lost 4 bases and 5 bases, there was a span of 12 bases. CDR3 length: 13 residues. The germline gives CDR1 SGHRS, CDR2 YFSETQ. DNA of the CDR3: TGCGCCAGCAGCGTGAGTGGCGAATATGGCTACACCTTC. Translation gives CASSVSGEYGYTF.

Only a few counts were recorded for this clonotype. The J gene is TRBJ1-1, the V gene TRBV20-1; D call uncertain. CDR3 length: 15 amino acids. The V end lost 4 bases, the J end lost 0 bases, and 15 bases lay between the germline ends. Germline V CDR1 and CDR2: DFQATT, SNEGSKA (reference sequence). CDR3 region: CSATGGVAMNTEAFF. The CDR3 region has the DNA TGCAGTGCTACCGGCGGGGTGGCCATGAACACTGAAGCTTTCTTT.

This sequence joins TRBV2 and TRBJ2-6; D is uncertain. CDR3 length equals 15 residues. Germline V gene lookup returns CDR1 SNHLY and CDR2 FYNNEI. Trimming removed 10 bases at V and 1 base at J, with 14 bases between. The CDR3 spells CATSMTESGANVLTF. The CDR3 coding sequence is TGTGCCACATCTATGACGGAATCTGGGGCCAACGTCCTGACTTTC.

The chain couples TRBV28 to TRBJ1-5; D not resolved. The CDR3 consists of 12 residues. In germline, CDR1 is MDHEN, CDR2 SYDVKM. V dropped 3 bases and J dropped 9 bases, with 9 bases sitting between them. In DNA form, the CDR3 reads TGTGCCAGCAGTTTCTCCCTTGGGCCCCAGCATTTT. Its translation is CASSFSLGPQHF.

The J gene is TRBJ1-1, the V gene TRBV21-1; the D call of TRBD1 is as the table states it, not checked on the DNA. TRBV21-1 is a pseudogene locus. The CDR3 length is 15 residues. CDR3 bases: TGTGCCAGCAGCAAAGGGAAGGGGTCGAAGACTGAAGCTTTCTTT. Its protein is CASSKGKGSKTEAFF.

The chain combines TRBV18 with TRBJ2-7; 10 bases fit TRBD1. Germline-derived CDR1 and CDR2 are KGHSH and LQKENI. There are 15 residues in the CDR3. Trimming cost V 5 bases and J 2 bases; bases outside gene matches: 6. In DNA form, the CDR3 reads TGTGCCAGCTCAAATTTTGGACAGGGGGCCTACGAGCAGTACTTC. This gives the protein CASSNFGQGAYEQYF.

This rearrangement joins TRBV29-1 to TRBJ1-1; D gene ambiguous. Trimming cost V 7 bases and J 0 bases, with 6 bases left between them. Per the germline V gene, CDR1 is SQVTM and CDR2 is ANQGSEA. The CDR3 consists of 11 residues. In nucleotides, the CDR3 is TGCAGCGCTGACATGAACACTGAAGCTTTCTTT. It specifies CSADMNTEAFF.

The chain combines TRBV12-3 or TRBV12-4 with TRBJ2-7; D might be TRBD1 (5 bases). Trimming left V 8 bases short and J 0 bases short, with 14 bases between. The CDR3 runs 14 residues. In DNA, the CDR3 is TGTGCCAGCTCCCGAGGAAGGGGCTCCTACGAGCAGTACTTC. It translates to CASSRGRGSYEQYF.

V usage is TRBV6-2 or TRBV6-3 and J usage is TRBJ2-7, with 9 bases fitting TRBD1. The CDR3 totals 15 residues. The V gene end was trimmed by 5 bases and the J gene end by 3 bases; junction bases not matched to a gene: 8. Germline V gene data show CDR1 as MNHEY and CDR2 as SVGEGT. The CDR3: CASSPNRDRVYEQYF. In DNA, the CDR3 is TGTGCCAGCAGTCCCAACCGGGACAGGGTCTACGAGCAGTACTTC.

This clonotype was seen only a few times. The rearrangement links TRBV12-3 or TRBV12-4 to TRBJ2-2; D is unclear. The V gene lost 5 bases and the J gene lost 4 bases, with 17 bases spanning the gap. The CDR3 is 16 residues long. In DNA, the CDR3 is TGTGCCAGCAGTCCGTTTCTACGTGGGCTCACCGGGGAGCTGTTTTTT. It encodes CASSPFLRGLTGELFF.

This chain connects TRBV12-3 or TRBV12-4 to TRBJ2-2; no clear D gene. V gave up 4 bases and J gave up 2 bases, with 8 bases separating them. The CDR3 has 14 residues. The CDR3: CASSWAGNTGELFF. The CDR3 region has the DNA TGTGCCAGCAGTTGGGCAGGAAACACCGGGGAGCTGTTTTTT.

CDR3 in DNA: TGCGCCAGCGGTAAAAATCTGGAGTCCACAGATACGCAGTATTTT. Translated: CASGKNLESTDTQYF. V and J are TRBV5-1 and TRBJ2-3; D remains ambiguous. The V gene lost 7 bases and the J gene lost 2 bases, with 17 bases spanning the gap. Germline assignment: CDR1 SGHRS and CDR2 YFSETQ. The CDR3 extends over 15 amino acids.

This clonotype was counted only a few times. This chain uses TRBV7-2 with TRBJ1-1, with a tentative D call TRBD1 (6 bases). Germline CDR1 is SGHTA and CDR2 is FQGNSA. Trimming took off 4 bases at V and 7 bases at J, with 13 bases between the two ends. The CDR3 sequence is 13 residues long. CDR3: CASSSSGAIEAFF. The CDR3 DNA follows: TGTGCCAGCAGCTCCTCAGGGGCGATTGAAGCTTTCTTT.

The chain employs TRBV7-2 and TRBJ1-1; no definite D call. CDR3 length: 12 residues. Per germline, CDR1 SGHTA and CDR2 FQGNSA. V was clipped by 1 base and J by 10 bases, with 10 bases between them. The CDR3 sequence is CASSLDGLLAFF. The CDR3 region has the DNA TGTGCCAGCAGCTTAGACGGACTGCTAGCTTTCTTT.

This clonotype has a count of ten or more. V and J are TRBV12-3 or TRBV12-4 and TRBJ1-1, with no clear D. Between the trimmed V and J ends, which lost 3 bases and 10 bases, there was a span of 18 bases. This CDR3 region has 14 residues. CDR3 sequence (DNA): TGTGCCAGCAGTTTTCCCGGACGGTCCGGAATAGCTTTCTTT. This codes for CASSFPGRSGIAFF.

The genes are TRBV9 and TRBJ1-1; 7 nucleotides line up with TRBD1. Looked up from germline, CDR1 is SGDLS and CDR2 is YYNGEE. The V and J ends lost 0 bases and 4 bases, in that order; junction bases with no gene match: 6. The CDR3 extends over 15 amino acids. Here the CDR3 reads CASSVGQGMITEAFF. CDR3 bases: TGTGCCAGCAGCGTAGGACAGGGAATGATCACTGAAGCTTTCTTT.